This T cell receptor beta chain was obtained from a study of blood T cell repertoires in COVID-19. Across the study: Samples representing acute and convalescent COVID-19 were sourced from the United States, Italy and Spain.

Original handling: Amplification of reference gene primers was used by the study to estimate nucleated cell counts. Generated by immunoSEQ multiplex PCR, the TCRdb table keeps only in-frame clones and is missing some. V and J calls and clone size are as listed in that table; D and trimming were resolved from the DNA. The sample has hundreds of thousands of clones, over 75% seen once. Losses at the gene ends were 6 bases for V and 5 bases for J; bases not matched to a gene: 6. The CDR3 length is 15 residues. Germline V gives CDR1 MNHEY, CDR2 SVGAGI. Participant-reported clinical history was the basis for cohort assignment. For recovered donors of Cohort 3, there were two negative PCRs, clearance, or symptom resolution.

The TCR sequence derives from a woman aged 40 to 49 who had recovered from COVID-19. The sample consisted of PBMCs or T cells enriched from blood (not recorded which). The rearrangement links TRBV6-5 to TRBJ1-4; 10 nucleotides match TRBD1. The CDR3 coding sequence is TGTGCCAGCAGCCGCGGGGACAGGGGAAATGAAAAACTGTTTTTT. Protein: CASSRGDRGNEKLFF.